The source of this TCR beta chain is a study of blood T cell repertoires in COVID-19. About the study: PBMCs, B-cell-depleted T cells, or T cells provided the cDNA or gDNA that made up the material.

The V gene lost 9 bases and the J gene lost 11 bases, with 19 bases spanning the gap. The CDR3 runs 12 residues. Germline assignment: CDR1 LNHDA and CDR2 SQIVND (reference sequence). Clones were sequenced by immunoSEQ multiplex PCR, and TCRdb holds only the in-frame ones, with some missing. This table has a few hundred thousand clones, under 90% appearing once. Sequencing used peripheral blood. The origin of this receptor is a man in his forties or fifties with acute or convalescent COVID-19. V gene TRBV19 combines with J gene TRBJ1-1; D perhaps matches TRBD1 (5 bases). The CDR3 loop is CASEGRRPGAFF. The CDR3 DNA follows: TGTGCCAGCGAGGGGAGGCGACCGGGGGCTTTCTTT.